Sequencing of this T cell receptor beta chain was carried out in a study of T-cell memory formation after mild COVID-19. Across the study: TCR clusters mostly belonged to single donors.

Using constant-segment primers, 5'RACE produced TCR alpha and TCR beta cDNA libraries carrying sample barcodes and UMIs. TCRdb fed the 5' RACE reads into MiXCR, producing one record per CDR3 protein. The sample carries 350,000 to 400,000 distinct CDR3 sequences, under 15% recorded once. Study findings and constraints: Clones that shrank (day 15 to 85) were balanced CD4/CD8, whereas later expanders leaned CD4+.

Of note for this clonotype: The antigen remains unidentified.

The length of the CDR3 is 14 residues. Trimming pared 0 bases from V and 4 bases from J, leaving 9 bases between. Germline CDR1 is MNHEY and CDR2 is SVGAGI. The clonotype originates from a man in his late teens or twenties who had mild COVID-19 (a few samples of this study predate the infection). Cell type and time point are not known. The sample consisted of PBMCs or a T cell subset sorted from them (not recorded which). The rearrangement joins TRBV6-5 to TRBJ1-1, with D unclear. CDR3: CASSYSERVTEAFF. CDR3 in DNA: TGTGCCAGCAGTTACTCGGAGAGGGTCACTGAAGCTTTCTTT.